The T cell receptor beta chain described here comes from a study of cytomegalovirus exposure and HLA in healthy donors. The PCR had 60 Vbeta and 13 Jbeta primers. TCRdb keeps only in-frame clones here, not all; method: immunoSEQ multiplex PCR. The data hold 60,000 to 95,000 clones, with around 84% observed a single time. Everyone who donated was a healthy bone marrow donor. With V trimmed by 7 bases and J by 6 bases, 11 bases remained unmatched. The CDR3 length is 15 residues. Germline loops: CDR1 LNHDA, CDR2 SQIVND (reference sequence). Sequenced: PBMCs. The V call is TRBV19, the J call TRBJ2-2; 7 bases map to TRBD2. The receptor comes from a woman aged 40 to 50 in good health and CMV-seropositive. For the CDR3, the DNA is TGTGCCAGTAATATGAGCGGGGTCCCCGCCGGGGAGCTGTTTTTT. This encodes CASNMSGVPAGELFF.